What follows is one T cell receptor beta chain and its context. Its antigen remains unidentified. This sample is part of a study of chemoradiotherapy in HPV16-positive cancers. This CDR3 spans 14 amino acids. Per germline, CDR1 SGHRS and CDR2 YFSETQ. Trimming at V came to 2 bases and at J to 6 bases, leaving 7 bases not matched to a gene. Study observations and caveats: Candidate HPV-specific clones and E7-related TCR motifs grew in tumor during treatment. HPV-responsive T-cell expansion during chemoradiotherapy was linked to improved recurrence-free survival in HPV16-positive patients.

Repertoires were generated with immunoSEQ multiplex PCR, while TCRdb's copy carries only in-frame clones and drops some. The data show about 24,000 clones, with roughly 94% seen just once and over 2.5% held by the top ten. This sample was obtained from a patient who underwent chemoradiotherapy. The genes are TRBV5-1 and TRBJ2-7, with TRBD1 identical over 8 bases. This sequence was found in a human donor with HPV-associated anogenital cancer. CDR3 region: CASSFSGTGTEQYF. The CDR3 region has the DNA TGCGCCAGCAGCTTTTCCGGGACAGGCACCGAGCAGTACTTC.